The 4 T cell receptor beta chains below were found in one sample sequenced in a study of T cells after yellow fever vaccination. TCRdb processed the 5' RACE reads anew with MiXCR; each CDR3 protein has one entry. The table includes 450,000 to 600,000 distinct CDR3 sequences, about a sixth detected once. This material consisted of PBMCs, taken around 5 days after the first yellow fever vaccination. These TCRs come from a man aged 18 to 30 who received the YFV17D yellow fever vaccine.

This clonotype has more than one count but fewer than ten. The V gene is TRBV5-4, the J gene TRBJ1-1, with unresolved D. CDR1 is SGHNT and CDR2 is YYREEE in the germline V gene (reference sequence). The CDR3 extends over 14 amino acids. The V end was cut by 2 bases, the J end by 0 bases, with 8 bases between. The CDR3 bases are TGTGCCAGCAGCTTCCGGGATATGAACACTGAAGCTTTCTTT. Its protein is CASSFRDMNTEAFF.

V usage is TRBV27 and J usage is TRBJ1-5; a weak D match, TRBD1 (5 bases). Germline V gene lookup returns CDR1 MNHEY and CDR2 SMNVEV (reference sequence). The CDR3 has 14 amino acids. V lost 2 bases, J lost 3 bases, and 8 bases lay in between. CDR3 in amino acids: CASSLLGANQPQHF. The CDR3 DNA is TGTGCCAGCAGTTTACTAGGGGCCAATCAGCCCCAGCATTTT.

This clonotype has more than one count but fewer than ten. The V gene is TRBV4-3, the J gene TRBJ1-6; 9 bases are shared with TRBD1. The CDR3 is 18 residues long. The J segment lost 4 bases and the V segment lost 4 bases, leaving 11 bases of the junction unmatched. CDR1 LGHNA and CDR2 YSLEER come from the germline V gene. The CDR3 here is CASSPGTGSKGYNSPLHF. The DNA for the CDR3 is TGCGCCAGCAGCCCGGGGACAGGGTCCAAAGGGTATAATTCACCCCTCCACTTT.

This chain joins TRBV12-3 or TRBV12-4 and TRBJ2-3; possible D gene TRBD1, 7 bases. The length of the CDR3 is 15 residues. V was clipped by 4 bases and J by 1 base, with 12 bases between them. For the CDR3, the DNA is TGTGCCAGCAGTTCTCCCAGGGGGGGCACAGATACGCAGTATTTT. As protein: CASSSPRGGTDTQYF.